This T cell receptor beta chain is drawn from a study of cytomegalovirus exposure and HLA in healthy donors. Some clones are missing from TCRdb's copy, which holds only in-frame ones; the method was immunoSEQ multiplex PCR. The data contain about 63,000 clones, around 90% of them singletons. V was clipped by 3 bases and J by 0 bases, with 9 bases between them. This CDR3 region has 14 residues. This chain connects TRBV23-1 to TRBJ2-7; possible D gene TRBD2, 5 bases. TRBV23-1 is classed as an ORF, of uncertain function. The receptor was isolated from a woman under 30 in good health and CMV-seronegative. Sequencing was performed on PBMCs. CDR3 in amino acids: CASSHERSSYEQYF. The DNA for the CDR3 is TGCGCCAGCAGTCATGAGCGGAGCTCCTACGAGCAGTACTTC.